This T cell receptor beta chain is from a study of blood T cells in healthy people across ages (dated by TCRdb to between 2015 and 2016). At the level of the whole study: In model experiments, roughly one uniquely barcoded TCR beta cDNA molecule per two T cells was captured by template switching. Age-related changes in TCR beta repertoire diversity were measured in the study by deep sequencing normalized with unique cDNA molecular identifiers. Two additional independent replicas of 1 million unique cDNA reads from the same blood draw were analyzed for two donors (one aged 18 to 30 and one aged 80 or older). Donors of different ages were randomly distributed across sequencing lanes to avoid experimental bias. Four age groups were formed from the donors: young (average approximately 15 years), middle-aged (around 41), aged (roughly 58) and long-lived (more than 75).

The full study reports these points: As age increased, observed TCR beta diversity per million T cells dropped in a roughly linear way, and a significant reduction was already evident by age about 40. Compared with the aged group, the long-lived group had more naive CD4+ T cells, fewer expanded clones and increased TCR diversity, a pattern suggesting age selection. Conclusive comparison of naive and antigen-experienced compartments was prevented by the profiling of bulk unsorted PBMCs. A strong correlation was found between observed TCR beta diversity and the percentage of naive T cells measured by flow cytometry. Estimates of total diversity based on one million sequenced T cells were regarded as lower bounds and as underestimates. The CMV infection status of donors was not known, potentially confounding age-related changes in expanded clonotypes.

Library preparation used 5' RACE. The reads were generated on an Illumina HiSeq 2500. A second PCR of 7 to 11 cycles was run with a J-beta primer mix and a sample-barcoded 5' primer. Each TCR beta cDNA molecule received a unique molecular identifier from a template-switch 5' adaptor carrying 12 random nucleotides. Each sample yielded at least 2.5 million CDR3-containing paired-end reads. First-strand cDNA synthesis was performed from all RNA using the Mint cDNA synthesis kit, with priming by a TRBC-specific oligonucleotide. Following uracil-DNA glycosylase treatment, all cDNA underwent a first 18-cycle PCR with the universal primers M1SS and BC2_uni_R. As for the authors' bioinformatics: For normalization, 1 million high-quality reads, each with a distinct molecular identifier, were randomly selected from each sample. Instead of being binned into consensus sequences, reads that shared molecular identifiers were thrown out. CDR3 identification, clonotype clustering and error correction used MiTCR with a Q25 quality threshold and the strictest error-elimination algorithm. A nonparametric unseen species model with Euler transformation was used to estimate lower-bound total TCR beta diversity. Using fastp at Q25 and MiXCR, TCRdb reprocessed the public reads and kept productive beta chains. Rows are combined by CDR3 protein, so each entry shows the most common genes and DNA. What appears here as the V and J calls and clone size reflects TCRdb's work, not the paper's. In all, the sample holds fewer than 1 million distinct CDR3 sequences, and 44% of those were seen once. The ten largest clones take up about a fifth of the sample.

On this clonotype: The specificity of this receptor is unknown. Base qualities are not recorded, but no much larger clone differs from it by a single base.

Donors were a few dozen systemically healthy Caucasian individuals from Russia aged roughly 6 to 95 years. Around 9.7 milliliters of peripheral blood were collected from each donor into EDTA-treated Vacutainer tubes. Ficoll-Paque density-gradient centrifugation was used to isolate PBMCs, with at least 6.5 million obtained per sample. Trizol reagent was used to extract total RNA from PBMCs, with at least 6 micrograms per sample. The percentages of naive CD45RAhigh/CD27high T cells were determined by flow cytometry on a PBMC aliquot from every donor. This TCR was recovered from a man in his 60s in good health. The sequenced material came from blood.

The sequenced DNA is TGTGCCAGCGTAGCGGGGCGATGGGAGCAGTACTTC. The encoded protein is CASVAGRWEQYF. The sequence links TRBV2 to TRBJ2-5, with 8 bases in between that match TRBD2. Relative to germline, V is missing 8 bases and J is missing 11 bases, with 10 bases of the junction outside any gene match. CDR3 length: 12 amino acids, cysteine to phenylalanine. Only the CDR3 DNA stays, 36 bases, in frame from base 1. The germline V gene provides CDR1 SNHLY and CDR2 FYNNEI.